The rows below give T cell receptor beta chains drawn from one sample of a study of graft-versus-host responses after intestinal transplantation. The assay was immunoSEQ multiplex PCR, and TCRdb's table has in-frame clones only and misses some. Here the sample spans around 15,000 clones, 80% being singletons. Source: ileum tissue, taken roughly 98 days after intestinal transplant. All receptors come from a human patient who received an intestinal transplant, so some T cells may come from the graft donor. Each CDR3 is given without its conserved first and last residue.

j_call v_call cdr3_length cdr3_aa
TRBJ2-7 TRBV27 18 ASSSRRTSGRALLSYEQY
TRBJ1-6 TRBV6-5 13 ASREEGGNNSPLH
TRBJ2-1 TRBV11-1 12 ASRLAGVANEQF
TRBJ1-2 TRBV25-1 9 ASRTVYGYT
TRBJ2-7 TRBV5-5 13 ASSATGGASYEQY
TRBJ1-1 TRBV7-9 11 ASSLNVYTEAF
TRBJ2-1 TRBV2 14 ASVRGAGTGVIYEF
TRBJ2-7 TRBV19 15 ASSPGTSDEPGYEQY
TRBJ1-4 TRBV6-1 14 ASSELGGSVNEKLF
TRBJ2-1 TRBV13 13 ASSLAGGSYNEQF
TRBJ2-1 TRBV27 16 ASSLLGLAGGSYNEQF
TRBJ2-3 TRBV15 13 ATSSNLAPGDTQY
TRBJ2-7 TRBV4-2 13 ASSQDSLVRYEQY
TRBJ2-3 TRBV28 18 ASTVTLGGRLTTLQDTQY
TRBJ1-1 TRBV5-1 13 ASSLDRGRGTEAF
TRBJ1-5 TRBV6-6 12 ASSWDSGNQPQH
TRBJ2-7 TRBV4-3 13 ASSQGWGGSVEQY
TRBJ2-3 TRBV2 13 ASRGGGGVTDTQY
TRBJ2-7 TRBV6-5 13 ASSYSLEKAYEQY
TRBJ2-1 TRBV19 9 ASTRGVNQF
TRBJ2-7 TRBV10-3 17 AISEGTSDIVPPLYEQY
TRBJ1-2 TRBV6-6 12 ASKSPDINYGYT
TRBJ2-7 TRBV5-1 18 ASSPTPGALDYRPHYEQY
TRBJ2-2 TRBV5-1 10 ASSLDTGELF
TRBJ2-7 TRBV6-5 13 ASSSSNGTSYEQY
TRBJ2-6 TRBV4-1 16 ASSQEGPGVVGANVLT
TRBJ2-1 TRBV7-9 10 ASSFATNEQF
TRBJ2-3 TRBV28 12 ASAGRGGMDTQY
TRBJ2-2 TRBV7-3 16 ASSLTAASGSRTGELF
TRBJ1-2 TRBV6-5 11 ASSIQGPGGYT
TRBJ1-2 TRBV10-1 12 ASSTRDRNYGYT
TRBJ2-5 TRBV27 9 ASSLRRAQY
TRBJ1-6 TRBV5-1 13 ASSLGRRDNSPLH
TRBJ1-2 TRBV4-1 15 ASSQDPYGEGYYGYT
TRBJ2-7 TRBV5-4 13 ASSLGTSETYEQY
TRBJ2-5 TRBV28 15 ASSLVGRPMSQETQY
TRBJ1-2 TRBV28 10 ASSRSFYGYT